This TCR beta chain was captured by sequencing in a study of T cells after posttransplantation cyclophosphamide. Study results and limitations: Donor CD8+ memory clones often dominated recipient blood repertoires at later times. Blood and skin or GI T cell repertoires showed limited TRB overlap. TRB clonality was highly associated with recipient CMV seropositivity and reactivation.

Only in-frame clones appear in the TCRdb table, and some are missing; sequencing was by immunoSEQ multiplex PCR. The data contain 50,000 to 60,000 clones, roughly 92% of them seen just once; the ten biggest clones take up 2.5% to 3.5%. As to this clone: Its specificity is unknown.

The V end was cut by 5 bases, the J end by 8 bases, with 16 bases between. From germline, CDR1 is MDHEN and CDR2 SYDVKM. This CDR3 spans 14 amino acids. This related bone marrow graft donor gave peripheral blood on the day of marrow donation. This chain connects TRBV28 to TRBJ1-5; no firm D call. The source of this sequence is a woman in her thirties in good health and a related stem cell transplant donor. The sample taken for sequencing was PBMCs. DNA of the CDR3: TGTGCCAGCAGTCCTGAGGAGCCCTATAAGCCCCAGCATTTT. Encoded protein: CASSPEEPYKPQHF.